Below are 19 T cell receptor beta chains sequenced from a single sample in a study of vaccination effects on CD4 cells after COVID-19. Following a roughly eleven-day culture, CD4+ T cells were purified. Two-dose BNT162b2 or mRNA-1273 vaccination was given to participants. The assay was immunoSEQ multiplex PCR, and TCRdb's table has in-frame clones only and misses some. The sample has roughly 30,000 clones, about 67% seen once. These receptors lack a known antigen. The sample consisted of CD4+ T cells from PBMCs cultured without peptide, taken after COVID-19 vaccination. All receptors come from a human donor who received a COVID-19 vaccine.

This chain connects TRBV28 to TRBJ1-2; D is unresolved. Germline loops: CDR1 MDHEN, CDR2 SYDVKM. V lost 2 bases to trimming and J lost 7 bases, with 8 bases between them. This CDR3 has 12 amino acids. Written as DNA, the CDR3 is TGTGCCAGCAGTTTAAGCCCAGCTGGCTACACCTTC. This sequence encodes CASSLSPAGYTF.

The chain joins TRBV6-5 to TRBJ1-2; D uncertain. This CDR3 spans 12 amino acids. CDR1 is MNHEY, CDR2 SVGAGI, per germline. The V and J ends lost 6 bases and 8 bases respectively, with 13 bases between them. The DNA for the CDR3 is TGTGCCAGCAGGGACGGAACCAGGGGCTACACCTTC. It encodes CASRDGTRGYTF.

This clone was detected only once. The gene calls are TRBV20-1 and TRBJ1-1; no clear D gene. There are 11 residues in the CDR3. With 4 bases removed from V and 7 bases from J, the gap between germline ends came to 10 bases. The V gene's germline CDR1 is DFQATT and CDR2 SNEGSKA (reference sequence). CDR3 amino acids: CSANRGDEAFF. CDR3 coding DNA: TGCAGTGCTAACCGGGGAGATGAAGCTTTCTTT.

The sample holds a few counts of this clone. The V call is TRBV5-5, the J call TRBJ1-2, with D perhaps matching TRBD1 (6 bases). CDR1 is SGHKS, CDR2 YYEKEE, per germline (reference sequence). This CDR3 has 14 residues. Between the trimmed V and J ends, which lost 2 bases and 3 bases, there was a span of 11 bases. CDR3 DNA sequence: TGTGCCAGCAGCTTATCCAGACAGGACTATGGCTACACCTTC. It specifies CASSLSRQDYGYTF.

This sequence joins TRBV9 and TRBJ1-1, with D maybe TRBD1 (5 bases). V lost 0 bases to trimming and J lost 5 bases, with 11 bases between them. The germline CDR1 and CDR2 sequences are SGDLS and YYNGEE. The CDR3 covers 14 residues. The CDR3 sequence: CASSVAPGHTEAFF. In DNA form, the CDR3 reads TGTGCCAGCAGCGTAGCTCCAGGGCATACTGAAGCTTTCTTT.

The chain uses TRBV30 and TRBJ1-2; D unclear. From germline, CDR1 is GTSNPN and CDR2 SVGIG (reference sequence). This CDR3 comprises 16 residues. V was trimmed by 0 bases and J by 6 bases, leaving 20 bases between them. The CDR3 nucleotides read TGTGCCTGGAGTGTAGTAGGCGGTGGGCGGAGGAATGGCTACACCTTC. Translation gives CAWSVVGGGRRNGYTF.

The CDR3 DNA follows: TGCGCCAGCAGCCAAGAAGCGACCAGGGGGCACAACGAGCAGTACTTC. Amino acid sequence: CASSQEATRGHNEQYF. The chain combines TRBV4-1 with TRBJ2-7; 8 positions agree with TRBD1. Germline CDR1 reads MGHRA; CDR2 reads YSYEKL. This CDR3 comprises 16 residues. Trimming cost V 0 bases and J 5 bases; bases outside gene matches: 9.

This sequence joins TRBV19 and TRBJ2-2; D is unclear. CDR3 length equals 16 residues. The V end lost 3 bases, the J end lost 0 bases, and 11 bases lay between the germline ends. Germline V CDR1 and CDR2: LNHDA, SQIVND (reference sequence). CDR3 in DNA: TGTGCCAGTAGTATCAAGTCTCGGTCGAACACCGGGGAGCTGTTTTTT. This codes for CASSIKSRSNTGELFF.

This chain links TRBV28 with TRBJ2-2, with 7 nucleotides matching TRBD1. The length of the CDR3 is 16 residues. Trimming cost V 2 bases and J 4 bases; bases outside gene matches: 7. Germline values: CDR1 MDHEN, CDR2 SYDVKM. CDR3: CASSLVKGAITGELFF. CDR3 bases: TGTGCCAGCAGTTTAGTAAAGGGGGCTATCACCGGGGAGCTGTTTTTT.

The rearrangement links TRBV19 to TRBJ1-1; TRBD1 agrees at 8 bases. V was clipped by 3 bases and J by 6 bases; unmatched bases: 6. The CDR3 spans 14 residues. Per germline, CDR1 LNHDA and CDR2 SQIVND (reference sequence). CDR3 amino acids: CASSMTPGQAEAFF. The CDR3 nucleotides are TGTGCCAGTAGTATGACGCCGGGACAGGCTGAAGCTTTCTTT.

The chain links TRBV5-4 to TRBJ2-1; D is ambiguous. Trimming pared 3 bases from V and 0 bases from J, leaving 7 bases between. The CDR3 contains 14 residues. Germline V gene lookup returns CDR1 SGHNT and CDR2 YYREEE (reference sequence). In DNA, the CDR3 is TGTGCCAGCAGCTCCCTGAGCTCCTACAATGAGCAGTTCTTC. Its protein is CASSSLSSYNEQFF.

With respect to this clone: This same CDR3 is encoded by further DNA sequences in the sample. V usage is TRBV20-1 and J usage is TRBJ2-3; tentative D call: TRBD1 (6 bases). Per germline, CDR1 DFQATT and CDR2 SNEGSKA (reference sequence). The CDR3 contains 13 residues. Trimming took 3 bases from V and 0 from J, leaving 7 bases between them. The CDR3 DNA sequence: TGCAGTGCTAGTCAGGGGAGCACAGATACGCAGTATTTT. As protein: CSASQGSTDTQYF.

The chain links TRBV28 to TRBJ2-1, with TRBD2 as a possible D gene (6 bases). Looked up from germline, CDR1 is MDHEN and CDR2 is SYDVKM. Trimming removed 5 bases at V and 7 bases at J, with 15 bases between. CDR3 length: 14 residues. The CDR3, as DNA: TGTGCCAGCAGTAAGCGGACTAAAGGGAATGAGCAGTTCTTC. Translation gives CASSKRTKGNEQFF.

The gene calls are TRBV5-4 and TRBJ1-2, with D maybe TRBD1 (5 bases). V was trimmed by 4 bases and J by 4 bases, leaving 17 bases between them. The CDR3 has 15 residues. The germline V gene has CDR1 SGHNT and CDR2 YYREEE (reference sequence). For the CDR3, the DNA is TGTGCCAGCAGCCCGACGATCAGGGACCCCTATGGCTACACCTTC. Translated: CASSPTIRDPYGYTF. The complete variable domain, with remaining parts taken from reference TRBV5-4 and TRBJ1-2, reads ETGVTQSPTHLIKTRGQQVTLRCSSQSGHNTVSWYQQALGQGPQFIFQYYREEENGRGNFPPRFSGLQFPNYSSELNVNALELDDSALYLCASSPTIRDPYGYTFGSGTRLTVV.

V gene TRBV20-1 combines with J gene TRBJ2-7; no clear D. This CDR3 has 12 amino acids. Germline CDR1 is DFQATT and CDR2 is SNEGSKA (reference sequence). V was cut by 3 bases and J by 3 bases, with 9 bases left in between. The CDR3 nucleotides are TGCAGTGCTAGTGGGCAGTTCTACGAGCAGTACTTC. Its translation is CSASGQFYEQYF.

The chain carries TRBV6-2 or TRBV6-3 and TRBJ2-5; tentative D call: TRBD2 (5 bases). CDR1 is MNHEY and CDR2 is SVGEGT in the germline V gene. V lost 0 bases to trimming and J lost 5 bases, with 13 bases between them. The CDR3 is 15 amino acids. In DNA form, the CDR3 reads TGTGCCAGCAGTTACTCGATAAATATAGCGGAGACCCAGTACTTC. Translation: CASSYSINIAETQYF.

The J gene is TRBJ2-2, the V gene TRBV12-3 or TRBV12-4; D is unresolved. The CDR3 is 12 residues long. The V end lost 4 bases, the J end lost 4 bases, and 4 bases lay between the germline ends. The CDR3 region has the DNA TGTGCCAGCAGTTCAGGCACCGGGGAGCTGTTTTTT. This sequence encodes CASSSGTGELFF.

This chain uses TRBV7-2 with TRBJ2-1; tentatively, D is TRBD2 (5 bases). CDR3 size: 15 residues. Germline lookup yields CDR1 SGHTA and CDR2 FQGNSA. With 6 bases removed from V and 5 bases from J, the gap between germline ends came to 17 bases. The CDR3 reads CASRPPGERNNEQFF. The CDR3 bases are TGTGCCAGCAGACCTCCCGGGGAGAGGAACAATGAGCAGTTCTTC.

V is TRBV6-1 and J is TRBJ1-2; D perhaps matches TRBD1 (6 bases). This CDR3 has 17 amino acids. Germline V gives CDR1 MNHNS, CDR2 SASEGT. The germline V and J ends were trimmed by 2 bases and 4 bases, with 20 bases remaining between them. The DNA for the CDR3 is TGTGCCAGCAGTGAACAAGGGGGGGCAGGGGCTTTCTATGGCTACACCTTC. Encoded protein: CASSEQGGAGAFYGYTF.